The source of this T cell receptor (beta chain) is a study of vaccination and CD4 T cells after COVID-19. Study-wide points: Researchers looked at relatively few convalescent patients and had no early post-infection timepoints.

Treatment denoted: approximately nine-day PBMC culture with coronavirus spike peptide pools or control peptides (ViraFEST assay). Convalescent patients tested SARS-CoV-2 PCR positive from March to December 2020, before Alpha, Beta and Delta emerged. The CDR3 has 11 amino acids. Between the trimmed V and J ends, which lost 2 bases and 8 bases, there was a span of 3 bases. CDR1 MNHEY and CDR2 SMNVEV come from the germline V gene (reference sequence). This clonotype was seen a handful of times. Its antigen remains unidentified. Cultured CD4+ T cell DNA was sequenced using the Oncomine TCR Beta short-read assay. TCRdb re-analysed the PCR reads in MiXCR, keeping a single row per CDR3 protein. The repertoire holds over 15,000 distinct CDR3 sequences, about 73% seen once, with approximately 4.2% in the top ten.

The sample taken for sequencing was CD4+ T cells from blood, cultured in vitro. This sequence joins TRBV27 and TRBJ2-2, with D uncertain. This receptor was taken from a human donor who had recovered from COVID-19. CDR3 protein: CASSLTGELFF. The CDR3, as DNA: TGTGCCAGCAGTTTAACAGGGGAGCTGTTTTTT.